One sample yielded the 22 T cell receptor beta chains listed below, sequenced in a study of blood T cell repertoires in COVID-19 (TCRdb year 2020). Libraries were made using the immunoSEQ multiplex PCR assay. TCRdb's version of the immuneACCESS table is confined to in-frame rearrangements and falls short of the full clone set. An unresolved V gene accounts for under half of the shortfall where checked; the remainder is of unknown origin. In all, the sample holds 90,000 or so clones, and roughly 90% of those were seen once. The top ten hold more than 1% of the sample. The specimen sequenced was peripheral blood. These receptors came from a man aged 80 or over with active or convalescent COVID-19.

The chain employs TRBV11-2 and TRBJ2-2, with TRBD2 as a possible D gene (5 bases). Trimming shortened V by 5 bases and J by 2 bases, and 9 bases separated the two germline ends. The CDR3 is 14 amino acids. In germline, CDR1 is SGHAT, CDR2 FQNNGV. The CDR3 spells CASSNDYNTGELFF. CDR3 DNA: TGTGCCAGCAGCAACGACTATAACACCGGGGAGCTGTTTTTT.

CDR3 nucleotides: TGTGCCAGCAGCCTTTTAAACCAAGAGACCCAGTACTTC. It encodes CASSLLNQETQYF. V gene TRBV27 combines with J gene TRBJ2-5; no reliable D call. The V and J ends lost 6 bases and 0 bases respectively, with 8 bases between them. The CDR3 length is 13 residues. Germline CDR1 and CDR2: MNHEY and SMNVEV (reference sequence).

This clone appeared a few times. The chain recombines TRBV7-9 with TRBJ1-2; D is perhaps TRBD1 (5 bases). Deletions cut 5 bases from V and 6 bases from J, with 13 bases between. The length of the CDR3 is 13 residues. In germline, CDR1 is SEHNR, CDR2 FQNEAQ (reference sequence). The CDR3: CASSPWAGNGYTF. The CDR3 DNA reads as TGTGCCAGCAGCCCCTGGGCAGGGAATGGCTACACCTTC.

The chain employs TRBV2 and TRBJ1-2; D is uncertain. Germline V lookup: CDR1 SNHLY, CDR2 FYNNEI. V was clipped by 4 bases and J by 1 base, with 7 bases between them. The CDR3 spans 13 residues. The CDR3 is CASSVSFNYGYTF. CDR3 DNA: TGTGCCAGCAGTGTTAGCTTTAACTATGGCTACACCTTC.

This clone was detected only a few times. The V gene is TRBV7-6, the J gene TRBJ2-3; D is perhaps TRBD2 (6 bases). CDR1 and CDR2 (germline): SGHVS, FNYEAQ. The CDR3 sequence is 15 residues long. Deletions cut 5 bases from V and 0 bases from J, with 12 bases between. The CDR3 loop is CASSPGLRSTDTQYF. In nucleotides, the CDR3 is TGTGCCAGCAGCCCGGGACTGAGGAGCACAGATACGCAGTATTTT. The full variable domain, rest sourced from reference TRBV7-6 and TRBJ2-3, is GAGVSQSPRYKVTKRGQDVALRCDPISGHVSLYWYRQALGQGPEFLTYFNYEAQQDKSGLPNDRFSAERPEGSISTLTIQRTEQRDSAMYRCASSPGLRSTDTQYFGPGTRLTVL.

The V call is TRBV7-2, the J call TRBJ2-1; D gene unclear. CDR3 length: 16 amino acids. Trimming took off 0 bases at V and 3 bases at J, with 12 bases between the two ends. The V gene's germline CDR1 is SGHTA and CDR2 FQGNSA. The CDR3 DNA is TGTGCCAGCAGCTTAGCCTCCGCCGTCGGCTACAATGAGCAGTTCTTC. Protein: CASSLASAVGYNEQFF.

The sample holds one count of this clone. The chain links TRBV7-9 to TRBJ2-3; D is perhaps TRBD2 (6 bases). Germline V gives CDR1 SEHNR, CDR2 FQNEAQ (reference sequence). Trimming took off 6 bases at V and 9 bases at J, with 13 bases between the two ends. The CDR3 consists of 12 residues. The CDR3 nucleotides are TGTGCCAGCAGTCACGGGCGGGACACGCAGTATTTT. Translated: CASSHGRDTQYF. The variable domain in full, completed from reference TRBV7-9 and TRBJ2-3, reads DTGVSQNPRHKITKRGQNVTFRCDPISEHNRLYWYRQTLGQGPEFLTYFQNEAQLEKSRLLSDRFSAERPKGSFSTLEIQRTEQGDSAMYLCASSHGRDTQYFGPGTRLTVL.

This chain connects TRBV3-1 (or the pseudogene TRBV3-2) to TRBJ1-1; D may be TRBD1 (5 bases). V gave up 0 bases and J gave up 1 base, with 9 bases separating them. Germline values: CDR1 LGHDT, CDR2 YNNKEL (reference sequence). The CDR3 extends over 15 amino acids. This CDR3 is CASSQEHRPNTEAFF. DNA of the CDR3: TGTGCCAGCAGCCAAGAACACAGGCCGAACACTGAAGCTTTCTTT.

This chain joins TRBV10-3 and TRBJ2-1, with TRBD2 as a possible D gene (5 bases). The CDR3 runs 12 residues. Trimming stripped 3 bases from V and 7 bases from J, with 7 bases between. CDR1 is ENHRY and CDR2 is SYGVKD in the germline V gene. CDR3 DNA: TGTGCCATCAGTGAAGAGGGAAATGAGCAGTTCTTC. This codes for CAISEEGNEQFF.

The chain uses TRBV7-2 and TRBJ1-4; maybe TRBD1 (6 bases). V was pared by 2 bases and J by 8 bases, with 9 bases between. CDR3 length: 13 amino acids. The germline V gene encodes CDR1 SGHTA and CDR2 FQGNSA. CDR3 region: CASSLRDTEKLFF. CDR3 bases: TGTGCCAGCAGCTTAAGGGACACCGAAAAACTGTTTTTT.

The chain links TRBV6-2 or TRBV6-3 to TRBJ2-1; perhaps TRBD2 as D (5 bases). Trimming left V 4 bases short and J 6 bases short, with 16 bases between. This CDR3 spans 15 amino acids. Germline values: CDR1 MNHEY, CDR2 SVGEGT. CDR3 in amino acids: CASSSPGGHINEQFF. As DNA, the CDR3 is TGTGCCAGCAGTTCTCCAGGAGGCCATATCAATGAGCAGTTCTTC.

The chain has TRBV19 and TRBJ2-5; 10 nucleotides match TRBD2. This CDR3 region has 15 residues. CDR1 and CDR2 from the germline V gene are LNHDA and SQIVND (reference sequence). V lost 6 bases, J lost 4 bases, and 8 bases stayed unmatched. CDR3 in amino acids: CASRYLAGVGETQYF. The DNA of the CDR3 is TGTGCCAGTAGATATCTAGCGGGAGTAGGAGAGACCCAGTACTTC.

CDR3 coding DNA: TGTGCCACCAGTGACAGACAGGGGGCCTACAATGAGCAGTTCTTC. Its translation: CATSDRQGAYNEQFF. J is TRBJ2-1 and V is TRBV24-1, with 9 bases that match TRBD1. Trimming removed 4 bases from V and 2 bases from J; junction bases left unmatched: 2. Germline CDR1 is KGHDR and CDR2 is SFDVKD. CDR3 size: 15 residues.

V usage is TRBV3-1 (or the pseudogene TRBV3-2) and J usage is TRBJ1-2; no definite D call. The CDR3 spans 13 residues. V gave up 1 base and J gave up 2 bases, with 5 bases separating them. Germline V gene lookup returns CDR1 LGHDT and CDR2 YNNKEL (reference sequence). The CDR3 bases are TGTGCCAGCAGCCAAGCGTCCAACTATGGCTACACCTTC. Translated, it gives CASSQASNYGYTF.

The rearrangement links TRBV27 to TRBJ2-2; unclear D gene. Between the trimmed V and J ends, which lost 6 bases and 0 bases, there was a span of 8 bases. Germline loops: CDR1 MNHEY, CDR2 SMNVEV (reference sequence). The CDR3 is 14 residues long. DNA of the CDR3: TGTGCCAGCAGGCCACAGACGAACACCGGGGAGCTGTTTTTT. It codes for CASRPQTNTGELFF.

Many counts were recorded for this clone. The genes are TRBV4-2 and TRBJ1-2; no clear D. Looked up from germline, CDR1 is LGHNA and CDR2 is YNFKEQ. The CDR3 is 13 amino acids. V was clipped by 0 bases and J by 8 bases, with 10 bases between them. Written as DNA, the CDR3 is TGTGCCAGCAGCCAAGACTTGCGTTTAGGCTACACCTTC. Its protein product is CASSQDLRLGYTF.

In its sample, this clone was seen a few times. This rearrangement joins TRBV19 to TRBJ2-1, with 8 nucleotides matching TRBD2. Looked up from germline, CDR1 is LNHDA and CDR2 is SQIVND (reference sequence). There are 15 residues in the CDR3. With 1 base clipped from V and 3 bases from J, the junction kept 2 bases outside the gene matches. Here the CDR3 DNA reads TGTGCCAGTAGTATAGCGGGAGGGTTCTACAATGAGCAGTTCTTC. Translation gives CASSIAGGFYNEQFF.

The rearrangement uses TRBV5-1 and TRBJ1-1; 9 bases map to TRBD1. The V and J ends lost 5 bases and 4 bases, in that order; junction bases with no gene match: 6. Per the germline V gene, CDR1 is SGHRS and CDR2 is YFSETQ. The CDR3 is 14 amino acids. This CDR3 reads CASRQGAVGTEAFF. The CDR3 coding sequence is TGCGCCAGCAGACAGGGGGCGGTCGGCACTGAAGCTTTCTTT. The variable domain in full, completed from reference TRBV5-1 and TRBJ1-1, reads KAGVTQTPRYLIKTRGQQVTLSCSPISGHRSVSWYQQTPGQGLQFLFEYFSETQRNKGNFPGRFSGRQFSNSRSEMNVSTLELGDSALYLCASRQGAVGTEAFFGQGTRLTVV.

CDR3 in amino acids: CATSRDWSRSNEQFF. The CDR3 nucleotides read TGTGCCACCAGCAGAGATTGGTCGCGGAGCAATGAGCAGTTCTTC. This rearrangement joins TRBV15 to TRBJ2-1; D is unclear. The V gene's germline CDR1 is LNHNV and CDR2 YYDKDF (reference sequence). V lost 0 bases and J lost 6, with 12 bases in between. This CDR3 is built from 15 residues. The full variable domain, in which reference TRBV15 and TRBJ2-1 provide the parts outside the CDR3, is DAMVIQNPRYQVTQFGKPVTLSCSQTLNHNVMYWYQQKSSQAPKLLFHYYDKDFNNEADTPDNFQSRRPNTSFCFLDIRSPGLGDTAMYLCATSRDWSRSNEQFFGPGTRLTVL.

The V gene is TRBV5-1, the J gene TRBJ1-1, with TRBD1 identical over 9 bases. The germline gives CDR1 SGHRS, CDR2 YFSETQ. This CDR3 is built from 16 residues. J gave up 1 base and V 2 bases, and 6 bases lay outside the gene matches. The DNA for the CDR3 is TGCGCCAGCAGCTTACCCGGGACAGGGCAGAACACTGAAGCTTTCTTT. This encodes CASSLPGTGQNTEAFF.

This chain connects TRBV4-3 to TRBJ1-5; no reliable D call. This CDR3 is 16 amino acids long. In germline, CDR1 is LGHNA, CDR2 YSLEER. Trimming pared 1 base from V and 2 bases from J, leaving 12 bases between. The CDR3 bases are TGCGCCAGCAGCCAAGTCCACAGTAACGGCAATCAGCCCCAGCATTTT. Its translation: CASSQVHSNGNQPQHF.

The chain carries TRBV3-1 (or the pseudogene TRBV3-2) and TRBJ1-1; 7 nucleotides align to TRBD1. Germline V gene sequence: CDR1 LGHDT, CDR2 YNNKEL (reference sequence). The CDR3 has 15 residues. The trim removed 2 bases at V and 4 bases at J, leaving 7 bases unmatched. This chain's CDR3 is CASSQHLTGATEAFF. The CDR3 nucleotides are TGTGCCAGCAGCCAACACCTTACAGGGGCCACTGAAGCTTTCTTT.